Shown below are 25 T cell receptor beta chains from a single sample sequenced in a study of shared clonotypes between healthy human individuals. The repertoire was sequenced with immunoSEQ multiplex PCR; TCRdb's copy has only in-frame clones and lacks some. Found here are over 2 million clones, 80% to 95% of them singletons; the top ten hold 0.37%. Sequenced: naive CD4+ T cells from PBMCs. The subset here: CD45RA+ positively selected. These receptor sequences come from a man younger than 35 in good health. Some clones in this sample may be carry-over from other donors' samples.

The chain couples TRBV28 to TRBJ2-3, with D perhaps matching TRBD1 or TRBD2 (5 bases each). Trimming stripped 5 bases from V and 2 bases from J, with 20 bases between. Germline V CDR1 and CDR2: MDHEN, SYDVKM. This CDR3 comprises 17 residues. The CDR3 DNA sequence: TGTGCCAGCAGTATGGGACGGAGTATGGGCCCCACAGATACGCAGTATTTT. Protein sequence: CASSMGRSMGPTDTQYF.

The genes are TRBV28 and TRBJ1-4; the match to TRBD1 covers 7 bases. The length of the CDR3 is 14 residues. Germline CDR1 and CDR2: MDHEN and SYDVKM. V gave up 6 bases and J gave up 8 bases; unmatched junction bases: 9. CDR3 DNA sequence: TGTGCCAGCAGACCACCAGGGGGTAGAGAAAAACTGTTTTTT. It encodes CASRPPGGREKLFF.

The table lists this clone with a few counts. Other DNA sequences in this specimen translate into the identical CDR3. This rearrangement joins TRBV5-1 to TRBJ1-1, with TRBD1 as a possible D gene (5 bases). V dropped 0 bases and J dropped 4 bases, with 10 bases sitting between them. CDR3 length: 14 residues. Germline CDR1 and CDR2: SGHRS and YFSETQ. CDR3 in amino acids: CASSLDPGGTEAFF. CDR3 coding DNA: TGCGCCAGCAGCTTGGACCCGGGGGGCACTGAAGCTTTCTTT. Complete variable domain (other parts from reference TRBV5-1 and TRBJ1-1): KAGVTQTPRYLIKTRGQQVTLSCSPISGHRSVSWYQQTPGQGLQFLFEYFSETQRNKGNFPGRFSGRQFSNSRSEMNVSTLELGDSALYLCASSLDPGGTEAFFGQGTRLTVV.

The V and J genes are TRBV28 and TRBJ1-1; no definite D call. The germline V gene has CDR1 MDHEN and CDR2 SYDVKM. The V and J ends lost 7 bases and 1 base respectively, with 4 bases between them. The CDR3 loop spans 11 amino acids. CDR3 in DNA: TGTGCCAGCACCACGAACACTGAAGCTTTCTTT. Translation gives CASTTNTEAFF.

This rearrangement joins TRBV4-2 to TRBJ1-4; possibly TRBD1 for D (5 bases). The CDR3 covers 17 residues. Trimming removed 4 bases from V and 5 bases from J, with 20 bases in between. CDR1 is LGHNA and CDR2 is YNFKEQ in the germline V gene. CDR3 DNA sequence: TGTGCCAGCAGCCCAGGCAGGGTACGGGGCGGGAATGAAAAACTGTTTTTT. It specifies CASSPGRVRGGNEKLFF.

The chain joins TRBV5-1 to TRBJ1-3; D is perhaps TRBD1 (5 bases). Germline lookup yields CDR1 SGHRS and CDR2 YFSETQ. V shed 4 bases and J shed 0 bases, with 17 bases lying between them. This CDR3 spans 17 amino acids. The CDR3 DNA sequence: TGCGCCAGCAGCCTAGCCCGGACAACGAGCTCTGGAAACACCATATATTTT. Its protein is CASSLARTTSSGNTIYF.

This chain uses TRBV5-1 with TRBJ1-4; no clear D gene. The V and J ends lost 5 bases and 7 bases respectively, with 18 bases between them. This CDR3 is 15 amino acids long. Germline lookup yields CDR1 SGHRS and CDR2 YFSETQ. The CDR3 DNA reads TGCGCCAGCAGTCCTTCTCCCACCGCGGGTGAAAAACTGTTTTTT. The encoded protein is CASSPSPTAGEKLFF.

This clone was detected once. The J gene is TRBJ2-3, the V gene TRBV7-3, with unresolved D. Germline V CDR1 and CDR2: SGHTA, FQGTGA. The CDR3 totals 13 residues. V shed 1 base and J shed 0 bases, with 2 bases lying between them. The CDR3 coding sequence is TGTGCCAGCAGCTTAATTAGCACAGATACGCAGTATTTT. Encoded protein: CASSLISTDTQYF.

The V and J genes are TRBV28 and TRBJ1-2; the D gene is possibly TRBD1 (6 bases). In germline, CDR1 is MDHEN, CDR2 SYDVKM. The CDR3 totals 13 residues. Trimming removed 2 bases from V and 8 bases from J, with 12 bases in between. The CDR3: CASSLKGVGGYTF. In DNA form, the CDR3 reads TGTGCCAGCAGTTTAAAGGGGGTTGGCGGCTACACCTTC.

V gene TRBV30 combines with J gene TRBJ2-3; D is perhaps TRBD1 or TRBD2 (7 bases each). V lost 4 bases and J 6 bases, leaving 20 bases between the germline ends. This CDR3 is 15 amino acids long. The germline V gene has CDR1 GTSNPN and CDR2 SVGIG (reference sequence). CDR3: CAWTRGEGDSDTQYF. Here the CDR3 DNA reads TGTGCCTGGACCAGGGGGGAGGGAGATTCGGATACGCAGTATTTT.

This chain joins TRBV5-1 and TRBJ2-2; 7 bases are a match to TRBD1. In germline, CDR1 is SGHRS, CDR2 YFSETQ. The CDR3 totals 13 residues. After removal of 5 bases from V and 8 bases from J, the junction contained 6 bases not matched to a gene. The CDR3 region is CASRYTGDGELFF. The CDR3 DNA reads TGCGCCAGCAGATACACAGGGGATGGGGAGCTGTTTTTT.

In DNA form, the CDR3 reads TGTGCCAGCAGCAAAGACCGGTCCTACAATGAGCAGTTCTTC. Residues: CASSKDRSYNEQFF. V gene TRBV7-9 combines with J gene TRBJ2-1; D is unresolved. Germline CDR1 and CDR2: SEHNR and FQNEAQ (reference sequence). The V and J ends lost 5 bases and 1 base respectively, with 9 bases between them. CDR3 size: 14 residues.

A note on this clone: In the same sample, other DNA sequences code for this CDR3. The chain links TRBV5-4 to TRBJ2-3; no definite D call. V dropped 1 base and J dropped 3 bases, with 3 bases sitting between them. There are 12 residues in the CDR3. The germline CDR1 and CDR2 sequences are SGHNT and YYREEE (reference sequence). The CDR3 DNA follows: TGTGCCAGCAGCTTGTTGACAGATACGCAGTATTTT. Translating gives CASSLLTDTQYF.

The chain joins TRBV28 to TRBJ1-5; D ambiguous. The CDR3 sequence is 15 residues long. Per the germline V gene, CDR1 is MDHEN and CDR2 is SYDVKM. The ends were cut back, 6 bases at V and 0 bases at J, with 12 bases in the middle. CDR3 amino acids: CASSPIGVSNQPQHF. In DNA form, the CDR3 reads TGTGCCAGCAGCCCCATTGGGGTTAGCAATCAGCCCCAGCATTTT.

The chain recombines TRBV7-9 with TRBJ1-3, with 10 bases aligning to TRBD1. Germline V gives CDR1 SEHNR, CDR2 FQNEAQ (reference sequence). The junction had 9 bases not matched to a gene; V was cut back by 11 bases and J by 2 bases. There are 15 residues in the CDR3. This CDR3 is CAGDRQGAAGNTIYF. The CDR3 DNA is TGTGCCGGAGATAGACAGGGGGCGGCTGGAAACACCATATATTTT.

This chain connects TRBV16 to TRBJ1-5, with a possible D match to TRBD1 (6 bases). Germline V lookup: CDR1 KGHSY, CDR2 FQNENV. The CDR3 runs to 16 residues. The V end was cut by 3 bases, the J end by 2 bases, with 14 bases between. The CDR3 bases are TGTGCCAGCAGCCAGGGGGGGCGCCGAGGCAATCAGCCCCAGCATTTT. Translation: CASSQGGRRGNQPQHF.

The chain is built from TRBV5-1 and TRBJ2-5; 7 bases match TRBD1. Germline V CDR1 and CDR2: SGHRS, YFSETQ. This CDR3 is 18 amino acids long. Trimming took 6 bases from V and 5 from J; bases not matched to a gene: 22. This chain's CDR3 is CASTYGDTATGEGETQYF. CDR3 nucleotide sequence: TGCGCCAGCACTTACGGGGACACGGCAACAGGGGAAGGGGAGACCCAGTACTTC.

Turning to this clone: The sample contains more than one DNA sequence encoding this CDR3. This chain joins TRBV18 and TRBJ1-2; D unclear. Trimming took 3 bases from V and 2 from J, leaving 7 bases between them. The CDR3 consists of 13 residues. CDR1 and CDR2 (germline): KGHSH, LQKENI. The CDR3 is CASSPGRNYGYTF. The DNA of the CDR3 is TGTGCCAGCTCACCGGGCAGAAACTATGGCTACACCTTC.

As to this clone: Other DNA sequences of this sample code for an identical CDR3. V usage is TRBV5-1 and J usage is TRBJ2-3, with 15 bases matching TRBD2. With 0 bases clipped from V and 4 bases from J, the junction kept 3 bases outside the gene matches. From germline, CDR1 is SGHRS and CDR2 YFSETQ. The CDR3 runs 17 residues. CDR3 nucleotide sequence: TGCGCCAGCAGCTTGGGGGGACTAGCGGGAGGCCCAGATACGCAGTATTTT. It yields the protein CASSLGGLAGGPDTQYF. Variable domain in full (rest from reference TRBV5-1 and TRBJ2-3): KAGVTQTPRYLIKTRGQQVTLSCSPISGHRSVSWYQQTPGQGLQFLFEYFSETQRNKGNFPGRFSGRQFSNSRSEMNVSTLELGDSALYLCASSLGGLAGGPDTQYFGPGTRLTVL.

The rearrangement links TRBV7-2 to TRBJ2-1, with TRBD2 matching 11 bases. V trimming: 5 bases; J trimming: 1 base; junction bases outside the gene matches: 4. The CDR3 totals 16 residues. Germline V lookup: CDR1 SGHTA, CDR2 FQGNSA. CDR3 in amino acids: CASSRLAGTSYNEQFF. The CDR3 DNA is TGTGCCAGCAGCCGACTAGCGGGAACATCCTACAATGAGCAGTTCTTC.

In its sample, this clone was seen once. The chain has TRBV4-1 and TRBJ2-1, with TRBD1 identical over 7 bases. The V gene's germline CDR1 is MGHRA and CDR2 YSYEKL. CDR3 length: 15 amino acids. The trim removed 2 bases at V and 4 bases at J, leaving 5 bases unmatched. The CDR3 DNA reads TGCGCCAGCAGCCAAACAGGGGTCGGGTACAATGAGCAGTTCTTC. It is translated as CASSQTGVGYNEQFF.

The chain joins TRBV19 to TRBJ2-3; no firm D call. The CDR3 is 13 amino acids. Germline CDR1 is LNHDA and CDR2 is SQIVND (reference sequence). With 5 bases removed from V and 4 bases from J, the gap between germline ends came to 10 bases. The CDR3, as DNA: TGTGCCAGTAGTCGTCTTAAGCCAGATACGCAGTATTTT. This codes for CASSRLKPDTQYF.

The chain employs TRBV6-1 and TRBJ2-2, with TRBD1 matching over 8 bases. This CDR3 has 13 residues. V lost 8 bases, J lost 5 bases, and 4 bases stayed unmatched. Germline loops: CDR1 MNHNS, CDR2 SASEGT. Here the CDR3 reads CASQDRATGELFF. CDR3 bases: TGTGCCAGCCAGGACAGGGCAACCGGGGAGCTGTTTTTT.

The chain employs TRBV6-1 and TRBJ1-4; 8 bases align to TRBD1. This CDR3 contains 15 residues. From germline, CDR1 is MNHNS and CDR2 SASEGT. Trimming cost V 7 bases and J 2 bases; bases outside gene matches: 6. This CDR3 reads CASIQGAPTNEKLFF. In nucleotides, the CDR3 is TGTGCCAGCATCCAGGGGGCGCCGACTAATGAAAAACTGTTTTTT.

The V gene is TRBV4-2, the J gene TRBJ2-7, with TRBD1 as a possible D gene (6 bases). This CDR3 is 15 amino acids long. Germline-derived CDR1 and CDR2 are LGHNA and YNFKEQ. With 3 bases removed from V and 5 bases from J, the gap between germline ends came to 17 bases. CDR3 sequence reads: CASSQQGQGKHEQYF. CDR3 sequence (DNA): TGTGCCAGCAGCCAGCAGGGACAAGGGAAGCACGAGCAGTACTTC.